This passage covers 32 T cell receptor beta chains from one sample sequenced in a study of cytomegalovirus exposure and HLA in healthy donors. The PCR was carried out with 60 Vbeta primers and 13 Jbeta primers. TCRdb keeps only in-frame clones here, not all; method: immunoSEQ multiplex PCR. The sample lists some 140,000 clones, over 65% occurring once. The sequenced sample was PBMCs. The receptors were sampled from a man younger than 30 in good health and CMV-seropositive.

V usage is TRBV2 and J usage is TRBJ1-2; 10 nucleotides align to TRBD1. Germline loops: CDR1 SNHLY, CDR2 FYNNEI. Trimming at V came to 4 bases and at J to 8 bases, leaving 7 bases not matched to a gene. The CDR3 length is 14 residues. The CDR3 sequence is CASSAQTGGGGYTF. The CDR3 coding sequence is TGTGCCAGCAGTGCCCAGACAGGGGGCGGGGGCTACACCTTC.

The V and J genes are TRBV18 and TRBJ1-2; TRBD1 agrees at 10 bases. Looked up from germline, CDR1 is KGHSH and CDR2 is LQKENI. This CDR3 has 15 amino acids. V lost 3 bases to trimming and J lost 4 bases; unmatched junction nucleotides: 5. CDR3 amino acids: CASSPGTGDFYGYTF. CDR3 coding DNA: TGTGCCAGCTCACCTGGGACAGGGGATTTCTATGGCTACACCTTC.

This sequence joins TRBV20-1 and TRBJ2-7; TRBD1 might be the D (5 bases). The CDR3 runs to 11 residues. Germline-derived CDR1 and CDR2 are DFQATT and SNEGSKA (reference sequence). V was pared by 5 bases and J by 11 bases, with 16 bases between. CDR3 coding DNA: TGCAGTGCTGAAGATTTCAGGGTGAAGTACTTC. Protein sequence: CSAEDFRVKYF.

The chain carries TRBV25-1 and TRBJ2-5; D is undetermined. V gave up 1 base and J gave up 5 bases, with 8 bases separating them. This CDR3 is built from 13 residues. Germline CDR1 and CDR2: MGHDK and SYGVNS. The CDR3 loop is CASSESVMETQYF. The CDR3 DNA reads TGTGCCAGCAGTGAATCTGTTATGGAGACCCAGTACTTC.

Written as DNA, the CDR3 is TGTGCCTCCGGGGTTCTGGGCTACACCTTC. This encodes CASGVLGYTF. The chain couples TRBV9 to TRBJ1-2, with D unclear. The CDR3 contains 10 residues. The germline V and J ends were trimmed by 10 bases and 8 bases, with 12 bases remaining between them. The germline V gene has CDR1 SGDLS and CDR2 YYNGEE.

The chain is built from TRBV2 and TRBJ2-1; TRBD2 agrees at 8 bases. After removal of 6 bases from V and 7 bases from J, the junction contained 5 bases not matched to a gene. The CDR3 loop spans 13 amino acids. Germline V lookup: CDR1 SNHLY, CDR2 FYNNEI. Here the CDR3 reads CASRTSGTNEQFF. DNA of the CDR3: TGTGCCAGCAGAACTAGCGGAACGAATGAGCAGTTCTTC.

The chain carries TRBV5-5 and TRBJ1-1; D may be TRBD1 (5 bases). Trimming removed 5 bases at V and 5 bases at J, with 19 bases between. CDR3 length: 15 residues. CDR1 and CDR2 (germline): SGHKS, YYEKEE (reference sequence). The CDR3 protein is CASSLPQGVGTEAFF. In DNA form, the CDR3 reads TGTGCCAGCAGTCTTCCCCAAGGGGTTGGAACTGAAGCTTTCTTT.

This clone was observed a single time. DNA for the CDR3: TGTGCCAGCAGCTTGGTGGGGGCAGGGGACATTCAGTACTTC. Translation gives CASSLVGAGDIQYF. The chain uses TRBV5-4 and TRBJ2-4; tentative D call: TRBD1 (6 bases). V lost 0 bases, J lost 8 bases, and 12 bases lay in between. The CDR3 totals 14 residues. The germline V gene has CDR1 SGHNT and CDR2 YYREEE (reference sequence).

The chain couples TRBV2 to TRBJ2-5; weak D call: TRBD2 (6 bases). The CDR3 totals 19 residues. Between the trimmed V and J ends, which lost 4 bases and 3 bases, there was a span of 27 bases. From germline, CDR1 is SNHLY and CDR2 FYNNEI. The CDR3 here is CASSAPTRPGLPRKETQYF. The CDR3, as DNA: TGTGCCAGCAGTGCCCCAACGAGACCGGGACTCCCACGCAAAGAGACCCAGTACTTC.

V and J are TRBV18 and TRBJ1-1; no definite D call. The germline V and J ends were trimmed by 6 bases and 3 bases, with 8 bases remaining between them. Germline V CDR1 and CDR2: KGHSH, LQKENI. CDR3 length: 12 amino acids. The CDR3: CASSLADTEAFF. CDR3 bases: TGTGCCAGCTCGCTGGCGGACACTGAAGCTTTCTTT.

V usage is TRBV9 and J usage is TRBJ1-4; a possible D gene is TRBD1 (5 bases). The CDR3 runs 15 residues. Germline assignment: CDR1 SGDLS and CDR2 YYNGEE. V dropped 2 bases and J dropped 0 bases, with 8 bases sitting between them. CDR3 coding DNA: TGTGCCAGCAGCGTGGGGGGGGCAACTAATGAAAAACTGTTTTTT. This gives the protein CASSVGGATNEKLFF.

This clone has only a few counts. The CDR3 sequence: CASSYSRGGLHGELFF. Here the CDR3 DNA reads TGTGCCAGCAGTTATAGTCGCGGGGGGCTGCACGGGGAGCTGTTTTTT. The chain links TRBV6-5 to TRBJ2-2, with TRBD2 matching 8 bases. The CDR3 length is 16 residues. V lost 3 bases to trimming and J lost 7 bases; unmatched junction nucleotides: 10. The germline CDR1 and CDR2 sequences are MNHEY and SVGAGI.

The sample holds a few counts of this clone. The CDR3 loop reads CASSHAGNRREKLFF. The CDR3 DNA follows: TGTGCCAGCAGCCACGCAGGGAACAGACGGGAAAAACTGTTTTTT. V gene TRBV4-2 combines with J gene TRBJ1-4, with D possibly matching TRBD1 (5 bases). The CDR3 sequence is 15 residues long. The germline V gene encodes CDR1 LGHNA and CDR2 YNFKEQ. Trimming shortened V by 3 bases and J by 8 bases, and 16 bases separated the two germline ends.

The chain has TRBV19 and TRBJ2-1; D is uncertain. The CDR3 sequence is 11 residues long. Germline CDR1 is LNHDA and CDR2 is SQIVND (reference sequence). V lost 3 bases and J lost 7, with 4 bases in between. CDR3: CASSMRNEQFF. The DNA for the CDR3 is TGTGCCAGTAGTATGAGGAATGAGCAGTTCTTC.

Concerning this clone: One end of the junction fails to match germline, which may point to a read error. V and J are TRBV7-9 and TRBJ1-1, with D possibly being TRBD1 (5 bases). This CDR3 spans 12 amino acids. Per germline, CDR1 SEHNR and CDR2 FQNEAQ (reference sequence). CDR3 nucleotide sequence: TGTTCCAGCAGCCCGGAGGGGTCAGGAGCTTTCTTT. Protein product: CSSSPEGSGAFF.

The V and J genes are TRBV19 and TRBJ1-4; D possibly corresponds to TRBD1 (6 bases). This CDR3 region has 15 residues. V lost 5 bases to trimming and J lost 4 bases, with 14 bases between them. Looked up from germline, CDR1 is LNHDA and CDR2 is SQIVND (reference sequence). The DNA of the CDR3 is TGTGCCAGTAGTGCCTGGACAGCTATTAATGAAAAACTGTTTTTT. This sequence encodes CASSAWTAINEKLFF. The full variable domain, in which reference TRBV19 and TRBJ1-4 provide the parts outside the CDR3, is DGGITQSPKYLFRKEGQNVTLSCEQNLNHDAMYWYRQDPGQGLRLIYYSQIVNDFQKGDIAEGYSVSREKKESFPLTVTSAQKNPTAFYLCASSAWTAINEKLFFGSGTQLSVL.

The sample holds one count of this clone. This rearrangement joins TRBV4-3 to TRBJ2-7; D ambiguous. The CDR3 totals 15 residues. Germline values: CDR1 LGHNA, CDR2 YSLEER. The V end was cut by 1 base, the J end by 3 bases, with 13 bases between. In DNA, the CDR3 is TGCGCCAGCAGCCAAGCGAAACTACCTAACTACGAGCAGTACTTC. The encoded protein is CASSQAKLPNYEQYF.

V gene TRBV9 combines with J gene TRBJ2-7; TRBD1 matches at 7 bases. Germline CDR1 and CDR2: SGDLS and YYNGEE. V dropped 4 bases and J dropped 0; count of bases not matched to a gene: 4. The CDR3 spans 14 residues. In DNA form, the CDR3 reads TGTGCCAGCAGCATCTGGGACAGCTCCTACGAGCAGTACTTC. It is translated as CASSIWDSSYEQYF. The full variable domain, in which reference TRBV9 and TRBJ2-7 provide the parts outside the CDR3, is DSGVTQTPKHLITATGQRVTLRCSPRSGDLSVYWYQQSLDQGLQFLIQYYNGEERAKGNILERFSAQQFPDLHSELNLSSLELGDSALYFCASSIWDSSYEQYFGPGTRLTVT.

CDR3 protein: CASSQFGSGGANSNEQFF. CDR3 in DNA: TGCGCCAGCAGCCAATTTGGTAGCGGGGGGGCCAACAGCAATGAGCAGTTCTTC. This chain connects TRBV4-1 to TRBJ2-1; 11 nucleotides line up with TRBD2. Germline V gives CDR1 MGHRA, CDR2 YSYEKL. Trimming took 2 bases from V and 6 from J; bases not matched to a gene: 12. This CDR3 region has 18 residues.

About this clone itself: Mismatch with germline at one junction end may stem from a read error. Here the CDR3 DNA reads TGTGCCAGCACCTTGGGTAATCCCCTCCACTTT. This encodes CASTLGNPLHF. The chain combines TRBV5-8 with TRBJ1-6; D ambiguous. There are 11 residues in the CDR3. Germline assignment: CDR1 SGHTS and CDR2 YDEGEE.

The chain joins TRBV18 to TRBJ2-1, with a weak D call TRBD1 (6 bases). This CDR3 is built from 15 residues. V lost 3 bases and J lost 0, with 9 bases in between. CDR1 and CDR2 (germline): KGHSH, LQKENI. The CDR3 DNA follows: TGTGCCAGCTCACCGATGACAGGCTCCTACAATGAGCAGTTCTTC. It specifies CASSPMTGSYNEQFF.

J is TRBJ2-7 and V is TRBV27; 8 bases align to TRBD1. The V gene end was trimmed by 0 bases and the J gene end by 2 bases; junction bases not matched to a gene: 6. The germline gives CDR1 MNHEY, CDR2 SMNVEV (reference sequence). The CDR3 spans 16 residues. CDR3 sequence: CASSLSSPGGTYEQYF. In nucleotides, the CDR3 is TGTGCCAGCAGTTTATCGTCTCCAGGGGGCACCTACGAGCAGTACTTC.

The chain is built from TRBV7-2 and TRBJ2-3; TRBD1 aligns across 8 bases. This CDR3 spans 15 amino acids. V gave up 6 bases and J gave up 2 bases; unmatched junction bases: 7. The germline gives CDR1 SGHTA, CDR2 FQGNSA. This CDR3 reads CASSHTGQVTDTQYF. The CDR3 bases are TGTGCCAGCAGTCACACGGGACAGGTCACAGATACGCAGTATTTT.

The chain recombines TRBV5-5 with TRBJ1-2, with 7 positions matching TRBD1. The germline V gene encodes CDR1 SGHKS and CDR2 YYEKEE (reference sequence). CDR3 length: 14 residues. V dropped 4 bases and J dropped 5; count of bases not matched to a gene: 8. The DNA for the CDR3 is TGTGCCAGCAGCCTAGGGACAGTTCCGTATGGCTACACCTTC. It encodes CASSLGTVPYGYTF.

The V call is TRBV11-2, the J call TRBJ2-5; the match to TRBD1 covers 8 bases. V was pared by 5 bases and J by 5 bases, with 13 bases of the junction left unmatched. In germline, CDR1 is SGHAT, CDR2 FQNNGV. This CDR3 contains 16 residues. In DNA, the CDR3 is TGTGCCAGCAGCCCCTTAGGTCAGGGGGCCCTGGAGACCCAGTACTTC. As protein: CASSPLGQGALETQYF.

The CDR3 sequence is CSVEGPVSYEQYF. CDR3 bases: TGCAGCGTTGAAGGGCCAGTCTCCTACGAGCAGTACTTC. V usage is TRBV29-1 and J usage is TRBJ2-7, with D unresolved. The germline CDR1 and CDR2 sequences are SQVTM and ANQGSEA. V was shortened by 1 base and J by 0 bases, with 7 bases between the two germline ends. The CDR3 is 13 amino acids.

The chain combines TRBV11-2 with TRBJ1-2; TRBD1 might be the D (5 bases). The CDR3 covers 13 residues. Germline CDR1 and CDR2: SGHAT and FQNNGV. V was cut by 5 bases and J by 8 bases, with 15 bases left in between. CDR3 coding DNA: TGTGCCAGCAGCCCTCCAGGGATCTTGGGCTACACCTTC. It specifies CASSPPGILGYTF.

V usage is TRBV9 and J usage is TRBJ1-6; D is possibly TRBD1 (6 bases). V was trimmed by 0 bases and J by 7 bases, leaving 11 bases between them. CDR1 and CDR2 (germline): SGDLS, YYNGEE. The CDR3 is 15 amino acids. This CDR3 is CASSVAGVENSPLHF. CDR3 coding DNA: TGTGCCAGCAGCGTAGCAGGGGTCGAGAATTCACCCCTCCACTTT.

This sequence joins TRBV28 and TRBJ2-1; D is perhaps TRBD2 (6 bases). Germline V gene sequence: CDR1 MDHEN, CDR2 SYDVKM. The CDR3 extends over 17 amino acids. Between the trimmed V and J ends, which lost 6 bases and 0 bases, there was a span of 18 bases. The CDR3 DNA sequence: TGTGCCAGCAGAGCGCAAGTCGGGAGCTCCTCCTACAATGAGCAGTTCTTC. Protein sequence: CASRAQVGSSSYNEQFF.

V gene TRBV5-1 combines with J gene TRBJ1-1; D might be TRBD1 (6 bases). The CDR3 spans 14 residues. The V end lost 5 bases, the J end lost 0 bases, and 11 bases lay between the germline ends. Germline lookup yields CDR1 SGHRS and CDR2 YFSETQ. CDR3 sequence reads: CASRDGQMNTEAFF. The CDR3 coding sequence is TGCGCCAGCAGGGACGGACAGATGAACACTGAAGCTTTCTTT.

This chain links TRBV19 with TRBJ2-5, with 12 bases that match TRBD2. The end of the DNA aligns better with TRBJ2-7, so the J call may be wrong. CDR1 and CDR2 from the germline V gene are LNHDA and SQIVND (reference sequence). The CDR3 is made up of 15 amino acids. The CDR3 DNA reads TGTGCCAGTAGTACGGGACTAGCGGGCCCCTACGAGCAGTACTTC. This gives the protein CASSTGLAGPYEQYF.

The chain combines TRBV2 with TRBJ2-7; TRBD1 is a possible D gene (6 bases). CDR3 size: 14 residues. Germline CDR1 is SNHLY and CDR2 is FYNNEI. Trimming pared 7 bases from V and 4 bases from J, leaving 17 bases between. Written as DNA, the CDR3 is TGTGCCAGCACCCTACAGGGCAAAACTTACGAGCAGTACTTC. Its translation is CASTLQGKTYEQYF.